This TCR beta chain was observed in a study of beta chain features in type 1 diabetes. Study-wide results and limits: People with Type 1 diabetes carried modestly yet significantly shorter TCRB CDR3s in all four CD4+ subsets. The similarity of naive, central memory and Treg TCRB repertoires appeared greater among patients than among healthy donors. For TCRB rearrangement, an influence of HLA type remained unresolved here. The study notes PCR might favor shorter templates equally in patients and controls.

As concerns this clone: As yet, its antigen is unknown.

The germline CDR1 and CDR2 sequences are MGHRA and YSYEKL. This CDR3 is built from 16 residues. Trimming cost V 1 base and J 5 bases; bases outside gene matches: 6. Investigators reverse transcribed all isolated RNA, so they sequenced expressed TCRB transcripts. Sequenced naive, central memory and regulatory T cell samples produced an average of roughly 3.5 million reads. Clones were sequenced by immunoSEQ multiplex PCR, and TCRdb holds only the in-frame ones, with some missing. The data contain hundreds of thousands of clones, around 15% of them singletons. The chain combines TRBV4-1 with TRBJ2-2; TRBD2 matches at 8 bases. This sequence originates from a young man with type 1 diabetes. Sequencing input: naive CD4+ T cells from blood. DNA for the CDR3: TGCGCCAGCAGCCAAGGTCCTAGCGGGCTAACCGGGGAGCTGTTTTTT. It encodes CASSQGPSGLTGELFF.